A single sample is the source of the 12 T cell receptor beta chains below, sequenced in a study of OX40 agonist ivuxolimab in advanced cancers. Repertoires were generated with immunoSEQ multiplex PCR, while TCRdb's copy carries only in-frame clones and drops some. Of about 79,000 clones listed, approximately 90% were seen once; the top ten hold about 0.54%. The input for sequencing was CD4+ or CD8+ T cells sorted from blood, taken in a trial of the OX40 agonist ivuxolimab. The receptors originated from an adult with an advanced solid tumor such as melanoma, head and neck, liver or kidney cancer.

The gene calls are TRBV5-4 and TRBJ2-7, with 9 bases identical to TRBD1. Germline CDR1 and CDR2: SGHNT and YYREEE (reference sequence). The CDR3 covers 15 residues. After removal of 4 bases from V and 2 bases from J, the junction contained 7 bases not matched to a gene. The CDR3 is CASSPLQGAAYEQYF. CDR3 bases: TGTGCCAGCAGCCCATTACAGGGGGCGGCCTACGAGCAGTACTTC.

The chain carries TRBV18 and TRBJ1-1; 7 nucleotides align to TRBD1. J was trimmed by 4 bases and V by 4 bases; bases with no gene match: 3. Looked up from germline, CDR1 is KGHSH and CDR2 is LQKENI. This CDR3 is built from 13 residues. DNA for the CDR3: TGTGCCAGCTCACTAACAGGGGCCACTGAAGCTTTCTTT. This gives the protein CASSLTGATEAFF.

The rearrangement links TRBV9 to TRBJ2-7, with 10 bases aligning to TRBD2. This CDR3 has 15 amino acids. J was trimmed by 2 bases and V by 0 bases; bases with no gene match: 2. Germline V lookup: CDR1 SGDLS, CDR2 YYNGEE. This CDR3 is CASSVGGLATYEQYF. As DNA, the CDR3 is TGTGCCAGCAGCGTAGGGGGACTAGCGACCTACGAGCAGTACTTC.

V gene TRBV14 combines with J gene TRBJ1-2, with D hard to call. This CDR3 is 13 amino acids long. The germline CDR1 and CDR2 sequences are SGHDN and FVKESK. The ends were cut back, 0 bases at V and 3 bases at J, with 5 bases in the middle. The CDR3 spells CASSQEGYYGYTF. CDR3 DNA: TGTGCCAGCAGCCAAGAAGGATACTATGGCTACACCTTC.

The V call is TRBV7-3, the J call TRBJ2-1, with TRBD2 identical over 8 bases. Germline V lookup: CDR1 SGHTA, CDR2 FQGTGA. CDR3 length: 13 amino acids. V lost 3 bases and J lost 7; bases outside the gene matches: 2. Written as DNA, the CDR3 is TGTGCCAGCAGCTTCGGGAGGGAAAATGAGCAGTTCTTC. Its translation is CASSFGRENEQFF.

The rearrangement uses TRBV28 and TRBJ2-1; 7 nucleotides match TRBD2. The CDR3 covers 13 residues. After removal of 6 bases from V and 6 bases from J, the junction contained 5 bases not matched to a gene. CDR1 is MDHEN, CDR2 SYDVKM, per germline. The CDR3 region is CASSLWEGNEQFF. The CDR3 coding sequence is TGTGCCAGCAGCCTGTGGGAGGGCAATGAGCAGTTCTTC.

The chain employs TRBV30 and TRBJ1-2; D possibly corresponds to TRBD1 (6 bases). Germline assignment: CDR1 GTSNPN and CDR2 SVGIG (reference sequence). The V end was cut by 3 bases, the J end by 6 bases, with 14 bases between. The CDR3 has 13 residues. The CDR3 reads CAWSPPGADGYTF. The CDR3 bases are TGTGCCTGGAGCCCCCCGGGGGCGGATGGCTACACCTTC.

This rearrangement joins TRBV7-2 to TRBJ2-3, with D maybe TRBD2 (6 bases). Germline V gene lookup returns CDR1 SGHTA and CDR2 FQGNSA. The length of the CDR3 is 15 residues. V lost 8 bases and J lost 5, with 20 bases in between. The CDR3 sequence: CASSPWTGLKDTQYF. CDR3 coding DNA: TGTGCCAGCTCCCCCTGGACGGGACTTAAAGATACGCAGTATTTT.

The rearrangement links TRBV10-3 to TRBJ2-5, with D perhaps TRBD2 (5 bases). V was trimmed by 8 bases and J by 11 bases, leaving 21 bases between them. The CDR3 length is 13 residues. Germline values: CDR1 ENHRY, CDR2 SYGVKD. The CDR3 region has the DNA TGTGCCATCCGTGGGGAGAATCCGAAAGAGCAGTACTTC. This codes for CAIRGENPKEQYF.

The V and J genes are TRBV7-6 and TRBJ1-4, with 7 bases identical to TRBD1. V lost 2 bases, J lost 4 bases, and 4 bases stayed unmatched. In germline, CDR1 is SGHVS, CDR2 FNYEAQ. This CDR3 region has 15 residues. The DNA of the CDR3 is TGTGCCAGCAGCTTAAGGGACAGCCGTAATGAAAAACTGTTTTTT. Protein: CASSLRDSRNEKLFF. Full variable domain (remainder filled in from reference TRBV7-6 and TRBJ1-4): GAGVSQSPRYKVTKRGQDVALRCDPISGHVSLYWYRQALGQGPEFLTYFNYEAQQDKSGLPNDRFSAERPEGSISTLTIQRTEQRDSAMYRCASSLRDSRNEKLFFGSGTQLSVL.

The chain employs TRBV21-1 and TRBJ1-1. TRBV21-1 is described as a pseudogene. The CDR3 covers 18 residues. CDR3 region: CASSKGALPGPGPTEAFF. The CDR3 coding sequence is TGTGCCAGCAGCAAAGGGGCGTTACCGGGGCCCGGTCCCACTGAAGCTTTCTTT.

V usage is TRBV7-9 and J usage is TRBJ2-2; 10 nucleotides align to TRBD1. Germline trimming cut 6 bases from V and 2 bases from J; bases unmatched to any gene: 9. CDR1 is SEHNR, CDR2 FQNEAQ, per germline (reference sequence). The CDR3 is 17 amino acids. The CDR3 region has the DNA TGTGCCAGCAGGAAGTACCGGACAGGGGGTAACACCGGGGAGCTGTTTTTT. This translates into CASRKYRTGGNTGELFF. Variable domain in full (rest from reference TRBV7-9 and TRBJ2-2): DTGVSQNPRHKITKRGQNVTFRCDPISEHNRLYWYRQTLGQGPEFLTYFQNEAQLEKSRLLSDRFSAERPKGSFSTLEIQRTEQGDSAMYLCASRKYRTGGNTGELFFGEGSRLTVL.